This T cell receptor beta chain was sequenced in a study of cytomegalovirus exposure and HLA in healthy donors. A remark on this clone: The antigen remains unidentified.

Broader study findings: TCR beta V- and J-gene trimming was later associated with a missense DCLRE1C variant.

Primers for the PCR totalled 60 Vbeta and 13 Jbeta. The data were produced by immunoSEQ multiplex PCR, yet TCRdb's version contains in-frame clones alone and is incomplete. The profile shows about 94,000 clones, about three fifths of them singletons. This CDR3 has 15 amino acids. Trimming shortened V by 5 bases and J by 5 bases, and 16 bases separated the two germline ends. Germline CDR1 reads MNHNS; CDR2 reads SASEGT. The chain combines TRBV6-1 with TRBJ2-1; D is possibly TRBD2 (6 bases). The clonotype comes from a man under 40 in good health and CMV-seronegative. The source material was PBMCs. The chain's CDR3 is CASSNYRGGDNEQFF. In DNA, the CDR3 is TGTGCCAGCAGTAACTATCGTGGAGGGGACAATGAGCAGTTCTTC.